The present TCR beta chain was sequenced within a study of T cell repertoires in cytomegalovirus infection. Study overall: Carrying CMV and the relevant HLA type showed in public TCR beta signatures.

With respect to this clonotype: The target antigen is unknown.

A single record per CDR3 protein comes from TCRdb applying MiXCR to the reads. The sample includes approximately 700,000 distinct CDR3 sequences, less than 40% seen only once; the top ten take 2.5% to 3.5%. V lost 3 bases and J 0 bases, leaving 12 bases between the germline ends. The CDR3 is made up of 16 amino acids. Study-wide results and caveats: Predominance within the ex vivo response was attributable to HLA-C-restricted CMV-specific TCR beta clonotypes. Summed frequency of shared TCR beta families picked out CMV carriers who also had the relevant HLA.

The sequenced material came from PBMCs. The TCR comes from a human donor in good health (CMV status not recorded). Some clones in this sample may be carry-over from other donors' samples. J is TRBJ1-3 and V is TRBV12-3 or TRBV12-4, with D perhaps matching TRBD1 (6 bases). For the CDR3, the DNA is TGTGCCAGCAGTTTGGACAGCCTATACTCTGGAAACACCATATATTTT. This encodes CASSLDSLYSGNTIYF.